A single sample is the source of the 5 T cell receptor beta chains below, sequenced in a study of cytomegalovirus exposure and HLA in healthy donors. PCR involved 60 Vbeta and 13 Jbeta primers. Only in-frame clones appear in the TCRdb table, and some are missing; sequencing was by immunoSEQ multiplex PCR. The sample lists about 140,000 clones, about 74% seen once, with 4% to 6% in the top ten. The sample was PBMCs. These receptors were taken from a woman in her forties or fifties in good health and CMV-seronegative.

This clone turned up a few times. The V gene is TRBV12-5, the J gene TRBJ2-1; 8 bases are a match to TRBD2. The germline V gene encodes CDR1 LGHNT and CDR2 FRNRAP. The CDR3 consists of 16 residues. V shed 6 bases and J 9 bases; nucleotides not matched to a gene: 16. CDR3 amino acids: CASGPTNGGGLSEQFF. The CDR3 coding sequence is TGTGCTAGTGGACCCACAAATGGCGGGGGGTTAAGTGAGCAGTTCTTC. The complete variable domain, with remaining parts taken from reference TRBV12-5 and TRBJ2-1, reads DARVTQTPRHKVTEMGQEVTMRCQPILGHNTVFWYRQTMMQGLELLAYFRNRAPLDDSGMPKDRFSAEMPDATLATLKIQPSEPRDSAVYFCASGPTNGGGLSEQFFGPGTRLTVL.

J is TRBJ2-3 and V is TRBV2; 10 bases line up with TRBD2. CDR1 and CDR2 from the germline V gene are SNHLY and FYNNEI. The CDR3 is 12 amino acids. V was pared by 5 bases and J by 10 bases, with 3 bases of the junction left unmatched. This CDR3 is CASSTGLAAQYF. CDR3 bases: TGTGCCAGCAGTACCGGACTAGCGGCGCAGTATTTT.

V and J are TRBV29-1 and TRBJ2-7; possibly TRBD1 for D (5 bases). This CDR3 comprises 12 residues. The germline V gene encodes CDR1 SQVTM and CDR2 ANQGSEA. V dropped 5 bases and J dropped 3 bases, with 11 bases sitting between them. For the CDR3, the DNA is TGCAGCGTTACAGGATCGGGCTACGAGCAGTACTTC. Translating it yields CSVTGSGYEQYF.

This clone has more than one count but fewer than ten. V usage is TRBV5-1 and J usage is TRBJ1-2, with a weak D call TRBD1 (5 bases). In germline, CDR1 is SGHRS, CDR2 YFSETQ. CDR3 length: 15 amino acids. Trimming removed 0 bases at V and 2 bases at J, with 11 bases between. CDR3 DNA: TGCGCCAGCAGCTTGGCTGGCAGGGCCAACTATGGCTACACCTTC. Protein product: CASSLAGRANYGYTF.

This chain joins TRBV7-8 and TRBJ2-3; maybe TRBD2 (6 bases). The germline V and J ends were trimmed by 6 bases and 3 bases, with 16 bases remaining between them. Per germline, CDR1 SGHVS and CDR2 FQNEAQ. This CDR3 contains 15 residues. CDR3 sequence reads: CASRSGVLTTDTQYF. Written as DNA, the CDR3 is TGTGCCAGCAGATCGGGGGTTCTGACGACAGATACGCAGTATTTT.